What follows are 11 T cell receptor beta chains derived from one specimen sequenced in a study of T cells in Graves' hyperthyroidism and ophthalmopathy (dated by TCRdb to between 2019 and 2020). Library preparation employed multiplex PCR. The instrument given in TCRdb is Illumina HiSeq 2000. Amplification of TCR beta CDR3 regions was carried out from RNA transcripts. The first round of RT-PCR for the TCR CDR3 was performed with the HTBI primer set and the Qiagen OneStep RT-PCR kit. The public reads were reanalyzed by TCRdb: fastp trimming at Q25, MiXCR alignment, in-frame beta chains only. Each entry merges the rows of one CDR3 protein and shows their most common DNA and genes. This sample lists a few hundred thousand distinct CDR3 sequences; around 16% were detected once. The ten largest clones take up around 3.5% of the sample. The sequenced sample consisted of blood. All receptors come from a woman aged 40 to 49 with Graves' ophthalmopathy.

This clonotype came up many times. The V call is TRBV12-3 or TRBV12-4, the J call TRBJ1-1; the D is unclear. V was shortened by 3 bases and J by 1 base, with 12 bases between the two germline ends. This CDR3 has 15 amino acids. The CDR3 is CASSFDIETNTEAFF. CDR3 DNA sequence: TGTGCCAGCAGTTTCGATATAGAGACGAACACTGAAGCTTTCTTT.

This clonotype was recorded at least ten times. The rearrangement joins TRBV6-2 or TRBV6-3 to TRBJ2-5; perhaps D is TRBD1 or TRBD2 (6 bases each). CDR3 length: 22 amino acids. The germline CDR1 and CDR2 sequences are MNHEY and SVGEGT. Trimming shortened V by 0 bases and J by 0 bases, and 29 bases separated the two germline ends. The CDR3 coding sequence is TGTGCCAGCAGTTACTCGAGAGGTTCGACGGGGGCTAGCGAGGGTTACCAAGAGACCCAGTACTTC. This translates into CASSYSRGSTGASEGYQETQYF.

This clonotype occurred many times. This chain links TRBV2 with TRBJ2-3; 7 positions agree with TRBD1. Germline trimming cut 2 bases from V and 1 base from J; bases unmatched to any gene: 3. CDR3 length: 15 amino acids. The germline V gene encodes CDR1 SNHLY and CDR2 FYNNEI. In DNA, the CDR3 is TGTGCCAGCAGTGAACAAGGACAGGGCACAGATACGCAGTATTTT. Translating it yields CASSEQGQGTDTQYF.

In its sample, this clonotype was seen many times. The chain combines TRBV7-2 with TRBJ1-5, with a possible D match to TRBD1 (6 bases). Germline assignment: CDR1 SGHTA and CDR2 FQGNSA. There are 15 residues in the CDR3. The V and J ends lost 2 bases and 2 bases respectively, with 10 bases between them. CDR3 sequence (DNA): TGTGCCAGCAGCTTAACCTCAGGGGGCAATCAGCCCCAGCATTTT. As protein: CASSLTSGGNQPQHF.

This clonotype was counted a few times. The chain joins TRBV6-1 to TRBJ2-1, with 8 bases matching TRBD1. Losses at the gene ends were 5 bases for V and 6 bases for J; bases not matched to a gene: 9. The CDR3 runs to 15 residues. From germline, CDR1 is MNHNS and CDR2 SASEGT. The CDR3 DNA sequence: TGTGCCAGCAGTTTGGACAGGGCCGAACTCAATGAGCAGTTCTTC. This gives the protein CASSLDRAELNEQFF.

This clonotype was recorded many times. The genes are TRBV6-1 and TRBJ1-1; 7 nucleotides match TRBD1. The length of the CDR3 is 15 residues. With V trimmed by 3 bases and J by 6 bases, 10 bases remained unmatched. Germline CDR1 and CDR2: MNHNS and SASEGT. In nucleotides, the CDR3 is TGTGCCAGCAGTGATAAAGGGGAGGGGGCGGCTGAAGCTTTCTTT. Translating gives CASSDKGEGAAEAFF.

This clonotype has a count of ten or more. The chain employs TRBV15 and TRBJ2-5; D may be TRBD1 or TRBD2 (5 bases each). In germline, CDR1 is LNHNV, CDR2 YYDKDF (reference sequence). With 5 bases removed from V and 1 base from J, the gap between germline ends came to 20 bases. The CDR3 contains 17 residues. CDR3 amino acids: CATSFKLGTAGQETQYF. CDR3 coding DNA: TGTGCCACCAGCTTTAAATTAGGGACGGCAGGCCAAGAGACCCAGTACTTC.

The table lists this clonotype with many counts. This rearrangement joins TRBV5-8 to TRBJ2-5, with D uncertain. This CDR3 has 15 residues. Trimming took 0 bases from V and 3 from J, leaving 12 bases between them. CDR1 is SGHTS and CDR2 is YDEGEE in the germline V gene. CDR3 residues: CASSLVYGVEETQYF. The CDR3 DNA sequence: TGTGCCAGCAGCTTGGTTTATGGGGTGGAAGAGACCCAGTACTTC.

This clonotype was seen only once. The rearrangement links TRBV7-2 to TRBJ1-6; D remains ambiguous. Per germline, CDR1 SGHTA and CDR2 FQGNSA. V was pared by 3 bases and J by 10 bases, with 10 bases between. This CDR3 has 13 residues. This CDR3 reads CASSLVEGSPLHF. CDR3 coding DNA: TGTGCCAGCAGCTTGGTTGAAGGGTCACCCCTCCACTTT.

This clonotype showed up just a few times. The chain joins TRBV19 to TRBJ1-1, with 7 bases fitting TRBD1. This CDR3 is built from 14 residues. After removal of 5 bases from V and 1 base from J, the junction contained 4 bases not matched to a gene. Per the germline V gene, CDR1 is LNHDA and CDR2 is SQIVND (reference sequence). The CDR3 coding sequence is TGTGCCAGTAGTGACAGGGCCAGGAACACTGAAGCTTTCTTT. This sequence encodes CASSDRARNTEAFF.

This clonotype occurred many times. This sequence joins TRBV7-8 and TRBJ2-7, with 13 bases identical to TRBD2. The CDR3 totals 18 residues. The V segment lost 5 bases and the J segment 3 bases; nucleotides outside the gene matches: 13. Germline CDR1 reads SGHVS; CDR2 reads FQNEAQ. As DNA, the CDR3 is TGTGCCAGCAGCAAAGGACTAGCGGGGGCCCACAACCTCTACGAGCAGTACTTC. Its protein product is CASSKGLAGAHNLYEQYF.